This note documents a single TCR beta chain sequence. This sample was taken from a study of cytomegalovirus exposure and HLA in healthy donors. Primers included in the PCR were 60 Vbeta and 13 Jbeta primers. Generated by immunoSEQ multiplex PCR, the TCRdb table keeps only in-frame clones and is missing some. The sample holds about 190,000 clones, over 70% seen once. Looked up from germline, CDR1 is SGHRS and CDR2 is YFSETQ. The CDR3 consists of 15 residues. The V and J ends lost 0 bases and 1 base respectively, with 11 bases between them. This TCR was recovered from a woman aged 18-30 years in good health and CMV-seronegative. Sequencing was done on a sample of PBMCs. V and J are TRBV5-1 and TRBJ2-7; D is undetermined. The CDR3 sequence: CASSLAPTSSYEQYF. The CDR3 bases are TGCGCCAGCAGCTTGGCCCCAACATCTTCCTACGAGCAGTACTTC.